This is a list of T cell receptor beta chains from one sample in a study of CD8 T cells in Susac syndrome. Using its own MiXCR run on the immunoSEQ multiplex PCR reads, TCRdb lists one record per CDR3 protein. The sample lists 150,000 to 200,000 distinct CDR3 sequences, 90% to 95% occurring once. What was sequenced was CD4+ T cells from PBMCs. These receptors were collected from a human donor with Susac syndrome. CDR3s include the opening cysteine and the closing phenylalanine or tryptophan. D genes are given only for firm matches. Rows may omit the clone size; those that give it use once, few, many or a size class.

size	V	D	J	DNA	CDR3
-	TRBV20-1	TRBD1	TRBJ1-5	TGCAGTGTCGCAACAGGGGCTGTGGAGCCCCAGCATTTT	CSVATGAVEPQHF
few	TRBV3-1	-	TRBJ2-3	TGTGCCAGCAGCCCCGGGGCCGGCCCCGATACGCAGTATTTT	CASSPGAGPDTQYF
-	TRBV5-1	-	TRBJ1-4	TGCGCCAGCAGCTTGGACAGGGTGGCGGCTAATGAAAAACTGTTTTTT	CASSLDRVAANEKLFF
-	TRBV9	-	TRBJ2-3	TGTGCCAGCAGCGTTAGTAGGACCTTGGGTGATACGCAGTATTTT	CASSVSRTLGDTQYF
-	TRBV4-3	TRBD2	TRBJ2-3	TGCGCCAGCAGCCAAGAGACTAGCGGGGTAACAGATACGCAGTATTTT	CASSQETSGVTDTQYF
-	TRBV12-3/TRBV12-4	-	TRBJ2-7	TGTGCCAGCAGCCCGAGGGACCTTAACCACGAGCAGTACTTC	CASSPRDLNHEQYF
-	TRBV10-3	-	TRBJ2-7	TGTGCCATCCGCACCTCGGACAGACCCTACGAGCAGTACTTC	CAIRTSDRPYEQYF
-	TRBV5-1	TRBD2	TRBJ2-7	TGCGCCAGCAGCTTGGCCGGGACTAGCGACACGAGCTCCTACGAGCAGTACTTC	CASSLAGTSDTSSYEQYF
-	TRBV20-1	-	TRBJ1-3	TGCAGTGCTAGAGATCCCAGGGAAGAAAACACCATATATTTT	CSARDPREENTIYF
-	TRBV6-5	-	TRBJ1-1	TGTGCCAGCAGTTACCTGGGACGGCTGAACACTGAAGCTTTCTTT	CASSYLGRLNTEAFF
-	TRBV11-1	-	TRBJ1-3	TGTGCCAGCAGCCCGACGGTATCTGGAAACACCATATATTTT	CASSPTVSGNTIYF
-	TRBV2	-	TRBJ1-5	TGTGCCAGCAGTCCCGGCCGGGGGGAGAATCAGCCCCAGCATTTT	CASSPGRGENQPQHF
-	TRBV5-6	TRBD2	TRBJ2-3	TGTGCCAGCAGCCCGGGACTAGCGGGGAATCCTAGCACAGATACGCAGTATTTT	CASSPGLAGNPSTDTQYF
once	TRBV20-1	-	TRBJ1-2	TGCAGTGCTAGAGTTAAGACAGACAACTATGGCTACACCTTC	CSARVKTDNYGYTF
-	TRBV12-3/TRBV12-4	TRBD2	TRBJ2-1	TGTGCCAGCAGTTTGGGACTAGTGGCCTACAATGAGCAGTTCTTC	CASSLGLVAYNEQFF
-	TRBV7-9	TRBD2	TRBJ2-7	TGTGCCAGCAGCTTTCCAGCGGGGGGGCTGTACGAGCAGTACTTC	CASSFPAGGLYEQYF
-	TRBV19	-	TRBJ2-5	TGTGCCAGTAGTTCCTCCGGGACCCAAGAGACCCAGTACTTC	CASSSSGTQETQYF
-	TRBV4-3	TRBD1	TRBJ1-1	TGCGCCAGCAGTCAAGGGAACAGGGGGGACACTGAAGCTTTCTTT	CASSQGNRGDTEAFF
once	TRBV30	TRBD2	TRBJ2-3	TGTGCCTGGAGTGAGTGGGCGGGGGGCCCAGATACGCAGTATTTT	CAWSEWAGGPDTQYF
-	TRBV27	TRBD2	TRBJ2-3	TGTGCCAGCATCGGGAGGCCTAGCACAGATACGCAGTATTTT	CASIGRPSTDTQYF
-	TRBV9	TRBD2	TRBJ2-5	TGTGCCAGCAGCGTAGCTACGGGGGGACTAGCAGAGACCCAGTACTTC	CASSVATGGLAETQYF
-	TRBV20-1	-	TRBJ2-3	TGCAGTGCTAGAGTGCCGGGTGGCCCCACAGATACGCAGTATTTT	CSARVPGGPTDTQYF
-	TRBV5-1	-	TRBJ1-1	TGCGCCAGCAGCTTGCGACCCCTGGGGGCAGACACTGAAGCTTTCTTT	CASSLRPLGADTEAFF
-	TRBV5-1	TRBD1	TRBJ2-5	TGCGCCAGCAGCAGGACGGGACAGGGGAGGGGAGAGACCCAGTACTTC	CASSRTGQGRGETQYF
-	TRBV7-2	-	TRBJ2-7	TGTGCCAGCAGCTTATCTGGGGCCACCTACGAGCAGTACTTC	CASSLSGATYEQYF
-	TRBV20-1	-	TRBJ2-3	TGCAGTGCTAGAGCCGGCGGCAGTCCCCTTAGAGGAGATACGCAGTATTTT	CSARAGGSPLRGDTQYF
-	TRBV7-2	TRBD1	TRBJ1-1	TGTGCCAGCATCGTTACAGGGGGAACTGAAGCTTTCTTT	CASIVTGGTEAFF
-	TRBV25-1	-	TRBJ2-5	TGTGCCAGCAGTGAATCAAGGGGGGATCAAGAGACCCAGTACTTC	CASSESRGDQETQYF
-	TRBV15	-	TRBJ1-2	TGTGCCACCAGCAGAGTGGGCTTTGGCTACACCTTC	CATSRVGFGYTF
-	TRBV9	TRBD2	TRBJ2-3	TGTGCCAGCAGCGTAGGACTAGCTCCAGATACGCAGTATTTT	CASSVGLAPDTQYF
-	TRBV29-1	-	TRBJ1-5	TGCAGCGCATCGGACTCTCCCGAGATTGAGCGCCAGCATTTT	CSASDSPEIERQHF
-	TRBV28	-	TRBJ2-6	TGTGCCCATTGGGGTGCTGGGGCCAACGTCCTGACTTTC	CAHWGAGANVLTF
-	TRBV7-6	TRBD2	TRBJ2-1	TGTGCCAGCAGCCAGGGTGGGACTAGCTTCAGAAATGAGCAGTTCTTC	CASSQGGTSFRNEQFF
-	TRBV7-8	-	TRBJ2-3	TGTGCCAGCAGCCCATTAGCGGCCCTCCAGGCAGATACGCAGTATTTT	CASSPLAALQADTQYF
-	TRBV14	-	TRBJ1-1	TGTGCCAGCAGCCAACCAAGGGGAGGGGAGAACACTGAAGCTTTCTTT	CASSQPRGGENTEAFF
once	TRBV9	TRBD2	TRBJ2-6	TGTGCCAGCAGCGTACACGCGGGAGGGACAGGGGCCAACGTCCTGACTTTC	CASSVHAGGTGANVLTF
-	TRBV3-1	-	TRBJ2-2	TGTGCCAGCAGCCAAGGACCGATGAACACCGGGGAGCTGTTTTTT	CASSQGPMNTGELFF
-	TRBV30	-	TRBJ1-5	TGTGCCTGGAGTTCCGAGCCAGGGATGAATCAGCCCCAGCATTTT	CAWSSEPGMNQPQHF
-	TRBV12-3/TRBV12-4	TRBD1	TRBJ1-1	TGTGCCAGCAGTCCACCGACAGGGACGAGAACTGAAGCTTTCTTT	CASSPPTGTRTEAFF
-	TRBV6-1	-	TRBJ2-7	TGTGCCAGCAGTCAATCAATCCGCCGGACAGCCGATCCCTACGAGCAGTACTTC	CASSQSIRRTADPYEQYF
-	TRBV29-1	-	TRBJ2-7	TGCAGCGTTGGCAGCCAAAAGGCCTACGAGCAGTACTTC	CSVGSQKAYEQYF
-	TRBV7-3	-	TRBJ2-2	TGTGCCAGCAGCTCGGGGAAGACCGGGGAGCTGTTTTTT	CASSSGKTGELFF
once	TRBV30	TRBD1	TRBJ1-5	TGTGCCTGGAGAAATTGGACAGGGGGAAATCAGCCCCAGCATTTT	CAWRNWTGGNQPQHF
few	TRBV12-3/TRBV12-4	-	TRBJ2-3	TGTGCCAGTAGAGGCACAGATACGCAGTATTTT	CASRGTDTQYF
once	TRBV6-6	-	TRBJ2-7	TGTGCCAGCACCCAAGGCCCTCCCTACGAGCAGTACTTC	CASTQGPPYEQYF